The entry below describes one T cell receptor beta chain. The antigen remains unidentified. V was trimmed by 8 bases and J by 5 bases, leaving 9 bases between them. The CDR3 contains 11 residues. Germline V lookup: CDR1 LGHDT, CDR2 YNNKEL (reference sequence). The sample is drawn from a study of T cells in Graves' hyperthyroidism and ophthalmopathy. Study information: Any treatment followed the collection of peripheral blood at initial diagnosis. The study's findings and limits: A model of 13 V-J pairs discriminated ophthalmopathy from stable hyperthyroidism.

Reasons for excluding patients were uncontrolled infection, other autoimmune disease, pregnancy or lactation. Fresh peripheral blood, 9.5 to 10 ml of it, supplied the PBMCs. What was amplified from RNA transcripts were TCR beta CDR3 regions. HTBI primers were employed in a first-round RT-PCR of the TCR CDR3. TCRdb called the multiplex PCR reads again in MiXCR, with one record for every CDR3 protein. The table shows hundreds of thousands of distinct CDR3 sequences, with roughly 40% occurring only once. V is TRBV3-1 and J is TRBJ2-5, with no clear D. Sequencing was done on a sample of blood. The receptor's source is a man younger than 30 with Graves' hyperthyroidism. The CDR3: CASGLLETQYF. The CDR3 region has the DNA TGTGCCAGCGGCCTTCTGGAGACCCAGTACTTC.